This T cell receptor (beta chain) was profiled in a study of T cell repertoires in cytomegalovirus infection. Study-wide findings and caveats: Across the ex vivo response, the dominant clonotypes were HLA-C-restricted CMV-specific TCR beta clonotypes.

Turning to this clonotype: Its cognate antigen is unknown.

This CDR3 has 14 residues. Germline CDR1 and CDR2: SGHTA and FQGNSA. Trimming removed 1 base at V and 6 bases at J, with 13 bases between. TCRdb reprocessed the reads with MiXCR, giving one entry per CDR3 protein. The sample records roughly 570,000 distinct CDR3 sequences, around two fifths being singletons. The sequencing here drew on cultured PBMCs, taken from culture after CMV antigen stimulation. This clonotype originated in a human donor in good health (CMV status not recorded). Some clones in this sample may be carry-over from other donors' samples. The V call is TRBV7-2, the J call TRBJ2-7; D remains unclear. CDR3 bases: TGTGCCAGCAGCTTAGAGTCAATGGAGTCCGAGCAGTACTTC. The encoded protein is CASSLESMESEQYF.